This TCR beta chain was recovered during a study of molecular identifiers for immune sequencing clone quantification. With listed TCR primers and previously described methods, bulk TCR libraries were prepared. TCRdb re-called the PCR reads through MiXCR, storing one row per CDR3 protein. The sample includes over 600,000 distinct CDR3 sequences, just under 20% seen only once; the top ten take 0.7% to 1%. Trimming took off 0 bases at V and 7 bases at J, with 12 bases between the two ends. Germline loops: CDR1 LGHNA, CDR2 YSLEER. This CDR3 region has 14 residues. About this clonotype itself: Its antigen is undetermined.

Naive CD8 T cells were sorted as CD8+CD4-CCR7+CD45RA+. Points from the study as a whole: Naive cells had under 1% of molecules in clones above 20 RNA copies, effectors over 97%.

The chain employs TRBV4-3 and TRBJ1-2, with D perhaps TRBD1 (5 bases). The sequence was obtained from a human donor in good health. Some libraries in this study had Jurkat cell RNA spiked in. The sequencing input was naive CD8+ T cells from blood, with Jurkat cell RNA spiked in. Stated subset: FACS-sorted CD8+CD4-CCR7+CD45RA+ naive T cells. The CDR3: CASSQDRGDGGYTF. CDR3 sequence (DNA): TGCGCCAGCAGCCAAGATCGGGGGGACGGTGGCTACACCTTC.